One and the same sample provided the 15 T cell receptor beta chains below, sequenced in a study of cytomegalovirus exposure and HLA in healthy donors. PCR used 60 Vbeta primers and 13 Jbeta primers. The repertoire was sequenced with immunoSEQ multiplex PCR; TCRdb's copy has only in-frame clones and lacks some. This repertoire shows around 300,000 clones, roughly two thirds found once; its top ten account for about 2.2%. Material: PBMCs. The receptors originated from a female donor in good health and CMV-seronegative.

The chain combines TRBV2 with TRBJ2-1; 7 nucleotides agree with TRBD2. CDR1 and CDR2 from the germline V gene are SNHLY and FYNNEI. The ends lost 6 bases at V and 8 bases at J; junction bases unmatched: 13. This CDR3 contains 15 residues. This CDR3 reads CASSRLAGVYDEQFF. The CDR3 DNA follows: TGTGCCAGCAGCCGTCTGGCGGGAGTATACGATGAGCAGTTCTTC.

The chain couples TRBV5-1 to TRBJ1-1; 7 bases line up with TRBD1. V was pared by 0 bases and J by 4 bases, with 6 bases of the junction left unmatched. The CDR3 is made up of 15 amino acids. Germline CDR1 and CDR2: SGHRS and YFSETQ. Here the CDR3 reads CASSLVGRGSTEAFF. As DNA, the CDR3 is TGCGCCAGCAGCTTGGTTGGCAGGGGGAGCACTGAAGCTTTCTTT. Complete variable domain (other parts from reference TRBV5-1 and TRBJ1-1): KAGVTQTPRYLIKTRGQQVTLSCSPISGHRSVSWYQQTPGQGLQFLFEYFSETQRNKGNFPGRFSGRQFSNSRSEMNVSTLELGDSALYLCASSLVGRGSTEAFFGQGTRLTVV.

This clone was counted a few times. The V and J genes are TRBV5-4 and TRBJ2-7, with 12 bases fitting TRBD2. CDR3 length: 15 residues. The J segment lost 2 bases and the V segment lost 3 bases, leaving 3 bases of the junction unmatched. Germline CDR1 is SGHNT and CDR2 is YYREEE (reference sequence). CDR3 coding DNA: TGTGCCAGCAGCTCTGGACTAGCGGGAACCTACGAGCAGTACTTC. Translated: CASSSGLAGTYEQYF.

The chain combines TRBV5-5 with TRBJ2-7; 8 bases match TRBD1. The V gene end was trimmed by 4 bases and the J gene end by 4 bases; junction bases not matched to a gene: 7. Germline V gene data show CDR1 as SGHKS and CDR2 as YYEKEE (reference sequence). CDR3 length: 14 residues. The CDR3 loop is CASSGTGILYEQYF. CDR3 sequence (DNA): TGTGCCAGCAGCGGGACAGGTATTCTATACGAGCAGTACTTC.

The V call is TRBV13, the J call TRBJ2-1, with TRBD2 matching over 11 bases. J was trimmed by 3 bases and V by 5 bases; bases with no gene match: 9. Germline CDR1 is PRHDT and CDR2 is FYEKMQ (reference sequence). This CDR3 is 17 amino acids long. The CDR3 here is CASSALAGVRIYNEQFF. Here the CDR3 DNA reads TGTGCCAGCAGCGCACTAGCGGGAGTGAGAATCTACAATGAGCAGTTCTTC.

J is TRBJ1-1 and V is TRBV30; TRBD1 is a possible D gene (6 bases). The CDR3 covers 13 residues. Germline V gene sequence: CDR1 GTSNPN, CDR2 SVGIG (reference sequence). With 4 bases removed from V and 0 bases from J, the gap between germline ends came to 9 bases. The CDR3 reads CAWIGQMNTEAFF. DNA for the CDR3: TGTGCCTGGATCGGACAGATGAACACTGAAGCTTTCTTT. Full variable domain (missing parts from reference TRBV30 and TRBJ1-1): SQTIHQWPATLVQPVGSPLSLECTVEGTSNPNLYWYRQAAGRGLQLLFYSVGIGQISSEVPQNLSASRPQDRQFILSSKKLLLSDSGFYLCAWIGQMNTEAFFGQGTRLTVV.

This clone showed up just once. The gene calls are TRBV10-3 and TRBJ2-1, with 7 nucleotides matching TRBD2. CDR3 length: 16 amino acids. CDR1 ENHRY and CDR2 SYGVKD come from the germline V gene. The V segment lost 0 bases and the J segment 9 bases; nucleotides outside the gene matches: 11. CDR3 region: CAISESESGTFGEQFF. The DNA for the CDR3 is TGTGCCATCAGTGAGTCTGAAAGCGGGACTTTCGGTGAGCAGTTCTTC.

This clone has only a few counts. The chain has TRBV6-4 and TRBJ2-1, with a tentative D call TRBD2 (6 bases). The CDR3 sequence is 14 residues long. The V gene's germline CDR1 is MRHNA and CDR2 SNTAGT. V was trimmed by 3 bases and J by 5 bases, leaving 11 bases between them. CDR3 sequence reads: CASSEVAEDNEQFF. CDR3 coding DNA: TGTGCCAGCAGTGAGGTAGCGGAAGACAATGAGCAGTTCTTC.

This clone came up once. The rearrangement joins TRBV7-9 to TRBJ2-2, with 8 bases that match TRBD1. The CDR3 is made up of 18 amino acids. V lost 2 bases, J lost 4 bases, and 12 bases stayed unmatched. Germline V gene lookup returns CDR1 SEHNR and CDR2 FQNEAQ (reference sequence). CDR3 nucleotide sequence: TGTGCCAGCAGCTTAATCAAAGCAGGGGGCGGTGGCACCGGGGAGCTGTTTTTT. As protein: CASSLIKAGGGGTGELFF.

The rearrangement uses TRBV28 and TRBJ1-1, with TRBD1 matching over 8 bases. V gave up 3 bases and J gave up 5 bases; unmatched junction bases: 5. Germline CDR1 is MDHEN and CDR2 is SYDVKM. The CDR3 extends over 14 amino acids. The CDR3 DNA follows: TGTGCCAGCAGTTTTGCAGGGGGCGGAACTGAAGCTTTCTTT. Protein product: CASSFAGGGTEAFF.

The V call is TRBV5-6, the J call TRBJ1-1; no definite D call. V was cut by 6 bases and J by 4 bases, with 25 bases left in between. Germline V gene lookup returns CDR1 SGHDT and CDR2 YYEEEE. CDR3 length: 17 amino acids. Written as DNA, the CDR3 is TGTGCCAGCACCCCGGGCCACCCTGGGAGAGGCCCCACTGAAGCTTTCTTT. As protein: CASTPGHPGRGPTEAFF.

The J gene is TRBJ2-5, the V gene TRBV6-5; no clear D gene. The length of the CDR3 is 14 residues. Trimming shortened V by 6 bases and J by 1 base, and 12 bases separated the two germline ends. CDR1 MNHEY and CDR2 SVGAGI come from the germline V gene. Here the CDR3 reads CASSQQLFQETQYF. The CDR3 DNA is TGTGCCAGCAGCCAACAGCTTTTCCAAGAGACCCAGTACTTC.

The chain couples TRBV9 to TRBJ2-1, with 11 bases identical to TRBD2. CDR3 size: 15 residues. The germline CDR1 and CDR2 sequences are SGDLS and YYNGEE. V trimming: 0 bases; J trimming: 5 bases; junction bases outside the gene matches: 1. The CDR3 DNA sequence: TGTGCCAGCAGCGTAGAACTAGCGGGGGACAATGAGCAGTTCTTC. This codes for CASSVELAGDNEQFF.

The rearrangement uses TRBV2 and TRBJ2-7; 11 nucleotides agree with TRBD1. The length of the CDR3 is 15 residues. V was clipped by 2 bases and J by 6 bases; unmatched bases: 6. Germline CDR1 SNHLY, CDR2 FYNNEI. The CDR3, as DNA: TGTGCCAGCAGTGAATCCGATGGGACAGGGGGCGAGCAGTACTTC. Encoded protein: CASSESDGTGGEQYF.

CDR3 sequence: CSVVGQGGPYEQYF. Written as DNA, the CDR3 is TGCAGCGTTGTGGGACAGGGAGGACCTTACGAGCAGTACTTC. The chain uses TRBV29-1 and TRBJ2-7, with 9 bases identical to TRBD1. Germline loops: CDR1 SQVTM, CDR2 ANQGSEA. V lost 4 bases, J lost 4 bases, and 8 bases stayed unmatched. The CDR3 is made up of 14 amino acids.